The 20 T cell receptor beta chains below were found in one sample sequenced in a study of CD8+CD57+ T cells in acquired aplastic anemia. CD8+CD57+ cell expansion had been shown by flow cytometry in patients chosen for sequencing. Genomic DNA served as template for TCR beta VDJ and CDR3 profiling. MiXCR, applied by TCRdb to the reads, yields one record per CDR3 protein. This sample has roughly 250,000 distinct CDR3 sequences, with around 45% found just once. The sample comprised sorted CD4+, CD8+, or CD8+CD57+ T cells (not recorded which) from PBMCs. Every receptor here comes from a human donor with aplastic anemia.

The gene calls are TRBV19 and TRBJ2-7; 14 bases are shared with TRBD2. Trimming cost V 4 bases and J 0 bases; bases outside gene matches: 2. Germline assignment: CDR1 LNHDA and CDR2 SQIVND (reference sequence). This CDR3 comprises 16 residues. The CDR3 loop is CASSRTSGGSSYEQYF. In nucleotides, the CDR3 is TGTGCCAGTAGTAGGACTAGCGGGGGGAGCTCCTACGAGCAGTACTTC.

The chain carries TRBV9 and TRBJ2-5; 7 positions match TRBD2. CDR1 is SGDLS, CDR2 YYNGEE, per germline. J lost 9 bases, V lost 5 bases, and 10 bases had no gene match. CDR3 size: 13 residues. The CDR3 DNA follows: TGTGCCAGCAGTTTATCGTATCGGGAGGCCCAGTACTTC. Translation: CASSLSYREAQYF.

This clonotype was counted between two and nine times. Relative to the germline gene, one junction end is altered; a read error may explain this. The rearrangement links TRBV7-9 to TRBJ1-1; the D gene is possibly TRBD1 (5 bases). Germline values: CDR1 SEHNR, CDR2 FQNEAQ (reference sequence). The CDR3 consists of 13 residues. The CDR3 is CASSLAPGSEAFF. The CDR3 DNA reads TGTGCCAGCAGTTTAGCCCCAGGGTCTGAAGCTTTCTTT.

V is TRBV7-3 and J is TRBJ1-2, with D possibly matching TRBD1 (5 bases). Trimming took 4 bases from V and 4 from J, leaving 13 bases between them. Looked up from germline, CDR1 is SGHTA and CDR2 is FQGTGA. The CDR3 totals 14 residues. This chain's CDR3 is CASSSLRDGYGYTF. CDR3 in DNA: TGTGCCAGCAGCTCACTCAGGGACGGCTATGGCTACACCTTC.

J is TRBJ1-4 and V is TRBV3-1; D is unresolved. From germline, CDR1 is LGHDT and CDR2 YNNKEL (reference sequence). Trimming cost V 1 base and J 8 bases, with 14 bases left between them. The CDR3 covers 15 residues. The CDR3 DNA sequence: TGTGCCAGCAGCCAAGGTCTCAGTAGCCTCGAAAAACTGTTTTTT. It specifies CASSQGLSSLEKLFF.

The chain is built from TRBV7-8 and TRBJ2-5, with TRBD2 matching 11 bases. This CDR3 comprises 17 residues. Germline V gives CDR1 SGHVS, CDR2 FQNEAQ. V was pared by 4 bases and J by 1 base, with 8 bases of the junction left unmatched. In DNA, the CDR3 is TGTGCCAGCAGCTCCCGCGGGACTAGCGGAGGCCAAGAGACCCAGTACTTC. Protein: CASSSRGTSGGQETQYF. The full variable domain, rest sourced from reference TRBV7-8 and TRBJ2-5, is GAGVSQSPRYKVAKRGQDVALRCDPISGHVSLFWYQQALGQGPEFLTYFQNEAQLDKSGLPSDRFFAERPEGSVSTLKIQRTQQEDSAVYLCASSSRGTSGGQETQYFGPGTRLLVL.

The V gene is TRBV2, the J gene TRBJ2-3; D ambiguous. Trimming stripped 8 bases from V and 4 bases from J, with 7 bases between. The germline V gene encodes CDR1 SNHLY and CDR2 FYNNEI. CDR3 length: 11 residues. CDR3 sequence (DNA): TGTGCCAGCTATGGCTCAGATACGCAGTATTTT. The encoded protein is CASYGSDTQYF.

This clonotype has ten or more counts. This rearrangement joins TRBV29-1 to TRBJ2-1; D possibly corresponds to TRBD2 (6 bases). The CDR3 sequence is 17 residues long. Trimming pared 1 base from V and 4 bases from J, leaving 20 bases between. CDR1 and CDR2 (germline): SQVTM, ANQGSEA. The CDR3 DNA is TGCAGCGTTGAAGGGAAGAGACCGGGACTGCAATACAATGAGCAGTTCTTC. This translates into CSVEGKRPGLQYNEQFF.

This clonotype was counted only a few times. The chain uses TRBV7-8 and TRBJ2-7; D unclear. V shed 4 bases and J shed 0 bases, with 10 bases lying between them. The CDR3 extends over 14 amino acids. Germline loops: CDR1 SGHVS, CDR2 FQNEAQ. CDR3 sequence reads: CASSYESRSYEQYF. DNA for the CDR3: TGTGCCAGCAGCTACGAGAGCCGCTCCTACGAGCAGTACTTC.

This chain links TRBV20-1 with TRBJ2-7; 9 bases map to TRBD2. The V gene end was trimmed by 1 base and the J gene end by 5 bases; junction bases not matched to a gene: 12. Germline CDR1 DFQATT, CDR2 SNEGSKA (reference sequence). The CDR3 length is 16 residues. CDR3 region: CSARGGAGGSGDEQYF. CDR3 nucleotides: TGCAGTGCTAGAGGCGGGGCGGGAGGGAGCGGCGACGAGCAGTACTTC.

This clonotype has a handful of counts. V and J are TRBV24-1 and TRBJ2-7, with 9 bases fitting TRBD1. Germline V gene sequence: CDR1 KGHDR, CDR2 SFDVKD. The length of the CDR3 is 15 residues. V lost 5 bases, J lost 7 bases, and 11 bases stayed unmatched. The CDR3, as DNA: TGTGCCACCAGTGCGGGGGGACAGGGTGGTGAAGAGCAGTACTTC. Encoded protein: CATSAGGQGGEEQYF.

With regard to this clonotype: Given a much more abundant clone one base away, this may be a read error. This chain joins TRBV7-9 and TRBJ2-1, with D hard to call. CDR1 SEHNR and CDR2 FQNEAQ come from the germline V gene (reference sequence). CDR3 length equals 11 residues. CDR3 nucleotides: TGTGCCAGCAGCTGGACCAATGAGCAGTCCTTC. It encodes CASSWTNEQSF.

The gene calls are TRBV6-2 or TRBV6-3 and TRBJ1-2; no clear D gene. The V end lost 2 bases, the J end lost 5 bases, and 12 bases lay between the germline ends. CDR1 is MNHEY, CDR2 SVGEGT, per germline. The CDR3 has 14 residues. The CDR3 nucleotides are TGTGCCAGCAGTTACGAGCTATCGGGGTATGGCTACACCTTC. Protein: CASSYELSGYGYTF.

This clonotype appeared many times. The J gene is TRBJ2-1, the V gene TRBV5-5; 8 bases are shared with TRBD2. CDR1 and CDR2 from the germline V gene are SGHKS and YYEKEE (reference sequence). After removal of 2 bases from V and 9 bases from J, the junction contained 10 bases not matched to a gene. The CDR3 loop spans 15 amino acids. The CDR3 protein is CASSFSGTSGVEQFF. The CDR3 DNA reads as TGTGCCAGCAGCTTCTCCGGGACTAGTGGGGTTGAGCAGTTCTTC.

The J gene is TRBJ2-3, the V gene TRBV7-3; D is uncertain. In germline, CDR1 is SGHTA, CDR2 FQGTGA. The CDR3 runs to 14 residues. V lost 5 bases to trimming and J lost 3 bases, with 12 bases between them. The CDR3 protein is CASSQTQSTDTQYF. CDR3 DNA sequence: TGTGCCAGCAGCCAAACGCAGAGTACAGATACGCAGTATTTT.

The rearrangement links TRBV24-1 to TRBJ1-2, with D hard to call. Germline CDR1 KGHDR, CDR2 SFDVKD. The ends were cut back, 5 bases at V and 2 bases at J, with 8 bases in the middle. The length of the CDR3 is 13 residues. CDR3 nucleotide sequence: TGTGCCACCAGTGGAGGTTACAACTATGGCTACACCTTC. Translation: CATSGGYNYGYTF.

This clonotype was seen only a few times. The V gene is TRBV10-2, the J gene TRBJ2-1, with 8 nucleotides matching TRBD2. Germline CDR1 is WSHSY and CDR2 is SAAADI. There are 12 residues in the CDR3. The V and J ends lost 10 bases and 7 bases, in that order; junction bases with no gene match: 6. The CDR3 is CATGGGENEQFF. Here the CDR3 DNA reads TGCGCCACCGGGGGGGGGGAGAATGAGCAGTTCTTC.

The rearrangement joins TRBV18 to TRBJ2-7; 7 positions match TRBD1. This CDR3 comprises 15 residues. Trimming removed 6 bases from V and 0 bases from J; junction bases left unmatched: 8. Germline V gene data show CDR1 as KGHSH and CDR2 as LQKENI. CDR3 sequence: CASSPRQGYSYEQYF. The DNA for the CDR3 is TGTGCCAGCTCTCCCCGACAGGGTTACTCCTACGAGCAGTACTTC.

The chain uses TRBV4-3 and TRBJ2-3; no clear D. The germline gives CDR1 LGHNA, CDR2 YSLEER. There are 14 residues in the CDR3. V was cut by 0 bases and J by 6 bases, with 10 bases left in between. The CDR3 DNA is TGCGCCAGCAGCCAAGACCAGACTGGGGATACGCAGTATTTT. Translating gives CASSQDQTGDTQYF.

The chain employs TRBV7-2 and TRBJ2-1; D tentatively reads TRBD1 or TRBD2 (5 bases each). CDR1 is SGHTA, CDR2 FQGNSA, per germline. Trimming took off 5 bases at V and 0 bases at J, with 17 bases between the two ends. This CDR3 comprises 17 residues. The CDR3 loop is CASSQDRGTHSYNEQFF. In DNA form, the CDR3 reads TGTGCCAGCAGCCAAGATCGAGGGACCCACTCCTACAATGAGCAGTTCTTC.